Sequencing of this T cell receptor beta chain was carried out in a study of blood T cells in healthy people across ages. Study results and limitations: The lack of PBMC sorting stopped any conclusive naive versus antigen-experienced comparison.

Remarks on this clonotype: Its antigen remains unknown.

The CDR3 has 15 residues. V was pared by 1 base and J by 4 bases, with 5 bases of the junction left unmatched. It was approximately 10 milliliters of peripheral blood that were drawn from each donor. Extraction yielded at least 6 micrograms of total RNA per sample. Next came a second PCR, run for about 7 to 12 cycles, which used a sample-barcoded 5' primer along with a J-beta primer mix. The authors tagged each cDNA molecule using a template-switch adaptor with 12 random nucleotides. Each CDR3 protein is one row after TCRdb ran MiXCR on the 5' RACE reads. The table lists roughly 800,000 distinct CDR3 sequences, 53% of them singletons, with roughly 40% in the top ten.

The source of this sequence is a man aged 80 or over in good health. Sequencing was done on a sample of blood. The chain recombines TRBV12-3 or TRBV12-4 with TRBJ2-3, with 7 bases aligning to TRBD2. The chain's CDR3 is CASSLGRSGADTQYF. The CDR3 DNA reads TGTGCCAGCAGTTTAGGCAGAAGCGGGGCAGATACGCAGTATTTT.